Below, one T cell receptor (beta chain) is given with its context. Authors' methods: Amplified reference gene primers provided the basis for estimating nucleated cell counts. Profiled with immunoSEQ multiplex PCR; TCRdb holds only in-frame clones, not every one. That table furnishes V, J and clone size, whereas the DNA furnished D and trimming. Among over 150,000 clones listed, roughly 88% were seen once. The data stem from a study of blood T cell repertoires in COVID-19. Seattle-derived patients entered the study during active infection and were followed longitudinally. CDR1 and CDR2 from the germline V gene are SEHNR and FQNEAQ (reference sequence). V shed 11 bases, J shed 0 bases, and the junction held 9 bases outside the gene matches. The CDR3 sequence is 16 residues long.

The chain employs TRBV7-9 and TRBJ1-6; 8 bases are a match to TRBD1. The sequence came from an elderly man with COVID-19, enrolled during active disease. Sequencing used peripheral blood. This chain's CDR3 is CAGQGRSSSYNSPLHF. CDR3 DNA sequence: TGTGCCGGACAGGGACGGTCGAGCTCCTATAATTCACCCCTCCACTTT.